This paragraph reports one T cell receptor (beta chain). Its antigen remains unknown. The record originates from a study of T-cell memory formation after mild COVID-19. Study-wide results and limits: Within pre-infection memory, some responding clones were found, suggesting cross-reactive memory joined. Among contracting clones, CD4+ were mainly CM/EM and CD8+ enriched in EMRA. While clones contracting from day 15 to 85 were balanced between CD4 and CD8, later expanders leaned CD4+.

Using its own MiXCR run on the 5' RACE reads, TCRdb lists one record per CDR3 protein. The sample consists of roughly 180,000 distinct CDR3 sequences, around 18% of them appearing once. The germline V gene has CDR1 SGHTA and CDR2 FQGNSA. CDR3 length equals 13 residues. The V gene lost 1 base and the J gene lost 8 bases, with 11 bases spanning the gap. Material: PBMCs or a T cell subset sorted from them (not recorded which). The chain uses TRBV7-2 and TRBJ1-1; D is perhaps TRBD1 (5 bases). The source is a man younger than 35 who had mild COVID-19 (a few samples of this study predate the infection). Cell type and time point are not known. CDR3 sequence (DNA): TGTGCCAGCAGCTTAGAGAGGGCAGGGGAAGCTTTCTTT. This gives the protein CASSLERAGEAFF.